Described below is a single T cell receptor (beta chain) sequence and its context. Its specificity is unknown. Healthy bone marrow donors formed the donor group. The data stem from a study of cytomegalovirus exposure and HLA in healthy donors. It was with 60 Vbeta and 13 Jbeta primers that the PCR ran. Some clones are missing from TCRdb's copy, which holds only in-frame ones; the method was immunoSEQ multiplex PCR. Among 140,000 or so clones listed, around 10% were seen once. The V and J ends lost 4 bases and 3 bases, in that order; junction bases with no gene match: 5. This CDR3 spans 14 amino acids. The germline V gene encodes CDR1 SGDLS and CDR2 YYNGEE. Regarding the study as a whole: In an earlier analysis, about 87% or about 30%: the productive usage of most TCR beta V segments. The study flagged approximately 180 TCR beta chains as cytomegalovirus-associated. Later analysis suggested most CMV-associated TCR beta chains were HLA-restricted.

The chain recombines TRBV9 with TRBJ2-7, with 9 bases fitting TRBD2. The sequence came from a male donor in good health and CMV-seronegative. The specimen was PBMCs. The CDR3 coding sequence is TGTGCCAGCAGCCCCCGGACTAGCGTCTACGAGCAGTACTTC. It specifies CASSPRTSVYEQYF.